This T cell receptor beta chain was documented in a study of T cell responses to AZD1222 COVID-19 vaccine. The germline CDR1 and CDR2 sequences are MNHEY and SVGAGI. V shed 6 bases and J shed 1 base, with 13 bases lying between them. This CDR3 has 15 amino acids. Data came from immunoSEQ multiplex PCR; TCRdb stores just in-frame clones and leaves some out. The sample includes fewer than 200,000 clones, just under 95% seen only once; the top ten take 1.5% to 2%. General study points: CD4 TCRs associated with vaccination spanned spike, dominating at 160-218 and 743-854. Two AZD1222 administrations were followed by greater Spike-specific TCR breadth and depth.

Only one count was recorded for this clone. Its cognate antigen is unknown. This sequence was found in an adult in good health. The specimen comprised peripheral blood, sampled on day 0 of AZD1222 vaccination. The rearrangement joins TRBV6-5 to TRBJ1-3, with D perhaps TRBD1 (5 bases). This CDR3 reads CASRPLGGSGNTIYF. In nucleotides, the CDR3 is TGTGCCAGCAGGCCCCTTGGGGGATCTGGAAACACCATATATTTT.